This TCR beta chain was recorded in a study of cytomegalovirus exposure and HLA in healthy donors. Findings and limits, study-wide: Later examination showed HLA-associated TCR beta chains had greater clonal expansion than equally common others. Excluded were some V segments that proved indistinguishable, including TRBV6-2 and TRBV6-3. Evidence from a later analysis indicated that most CMV-associated TCR beta chains looked HLA-restricted.

This CDR3 is 18 amino acids long. Germline-derived CDR1 and CDR2 are MDHEN and SYDVKM. After removal of 3 bases from V and 7 bases from J, the junction contained 17 bases not matched to a gene. The PCR was carried out with 60 Vbeta primers and 13 Jbeta primers. Assay used: immunoSEQ multiplex PCR; TCRdb lists only in-frame clones, some missing. The sample holds 140,000 or so clones, around 73% seen once. Regarding this clone: The antigen is undetermined.

The TCR originated in a female donor in good health and CMV-seronegative. What was sequenced was PBMCs. The V and J genes are TRBV28 and TRBJ1-2; 10 bases match TRBD1. In DNA form, the CDR3 reads TGTGCCAGCAGTTTGATACGACAGGGGGCTAACGGTGGTTCTGGCTACACCTTC. Protein sequence: CASSLIRQGANGGSGYTF.